This is a list of T cell receptor beta chains from one sample in a study of naive and memory T cell subsets. TCRdb redid the calling of the 5' RACE reads with MiXCR, one entry per CDR3 protein. The sample has more than 60,000 distinct CDR3 sequences; 7% to 8% are singletons. Source of these receptors: a female donor in good health. Each CDR3 is given with its conserved first and last residue. The D gene is left open where the match is weak. Clone sizes are given selectively: once, few, many, or a class where the clone is expanded.

TRBV29-1	TRBJ2-7	TRBD1	.	TGCAGCGTTGAAAAGGGACAGGGTTACGAGCAGTACTTC	CSVEKGQGYEQYF
TRBV28	TRBJ1-2	.	many	TGTGCCAGCAGTTTAAGTAACTATGGCTACACCTTC	CASSLSNYGYTF
TRBV29-1	TRBJ2-3	.	.	TGCAGTGTTGAACCTTCCCTCGGAGGGCAGTATTTT	CSVEPSLGGQYF
TRBV20-1	TRBJ2-1	TRBD1	.	TGCAGTGCTCCCGGGACAGGGGGCCTCTCCTACAATGAGCAGTTCTTC	CSAPGTGGLSYNEQFF
TRBV20-1	TRBJ1-6	.	.	TGCAGTGCTTCCGGGGACGGGAAGAATTCACCCCTCCACTTT	CSASGDGKNSPLHF
TRBV3-1	TRBJ2-5	.	.	TGTGCCAGCAGCCAAGACGCGCAAGAGACCCAGTACTTC	CASSQDAQETQYF
TRBV20-1	TRBJ1-6	.	many	TGCAGTGTTCATACCGGGGGGCAGCCCTATAATTCACCCCTCCACTTT	CSVHTGGQPYNSPLHF
TRBV4-1	TRBJ1-3	TRBD1	.	TGCGCCAGCAGACCTAGACCGGGACAGGGGTTTGGAAACACCATATATTTT	CASRPRPGQGFGNTIYF
TRBV15	TRBJ1-4	.	few	TGTGCCACCAGCAGAGACAGGGCTAATGAAAAACTGTTTTTT	CATSRDRANEKLFF
TRBV15	TRBJ2-1	.	many	TGTGCCACCAGCAGAGGGGCGGAGGTTAATGAGCAGTTCTTC	CATSRGAEVNEQFF
TRBV19	TRBJ2-5	.	.	TGTGCCAGTAGTATCCAAGACCAAGAGACCCAGTACTTC	CASSIQDQETQYF
TRBV30	TRBJ1-5	.	many	TGTGCCTGGAACCGGGACGCGAATCAGCCCCAGCATTTT	CAWNRDANQPQHF
TRBV27	TRBJ2-7	TRBD1	.	TGTGCCAGCAGTTCCGCGCGACAGGGCGTATACGAGCAGTACTTC	CASSSARQGVYEQYF
TRBV28	TRBJ1-4	.	many	TGTGCCAGCAGTTTCTACTCCGTCCGGATTGTCGATGAAAAACTGTTTTTT	CASSFYSVRIVDEKLFF
TRBV19	TRBJ1-5	.	many	TGTGCCAGTAATCTGGGAGGAGACTACAATCAGCCCCAGCATTTT	CASNLGGDYNQPQHF
TRBV30	TRBJ2-7	TRBD1	.	TGTGCCTGGAGTAAACCGGGACAGGAGACGGACTTC	CAWSKPGQETDF
TRBV27	TRBJ2-3	TRBD1	many	TGTGCCAGCAGTACAGGGACAGGGGGCACAGATACGCAGTATTTT	CASSTGTGGTDTQYF
TRBV4-1	TRBJ2-1	.	.	TGCGCCAGCAGCCAAGATCCGGGGACCATCTCCTACAATGAGCAGTTCTTC	CASSQDPGTISYNEQFF
TRBV13	TRBJ2-7	TRBD1	.	TGTGCCAGCAGGCTAGACCGGGACAGGGTTTTGGGGTCCTACGAGCAGTACTTC	CASRLDRDRVLGSYEQYF
TRBV6-5	TRBJ1-1	TRBD1	.	TGTGCCAGCAGTAGAGAGGGGCAGGGGGGCACTGAAGCTTTCTTT	CASSREGQGGTEAFF
TRBV4-1	TRBJ2-6	.	.	TGCGCCAGCAGCCAACAGGAGACTGGGGCCAACGTCCTGACTTTC	CASSQQETGANVLTF
TRBV5-1	TRBJ2-1	.	.	TGCGCCAGCAGCTTGGTCAGGGACAATGAGCAGTTCTTC	CASSLVRDNEQFF
TRBV11-2	TRBJ2-3	.	.	TGTGCCAGCAGCTCCCGAACCCCTCTAGCCCTCACTAGAACAGATACGCAGTATTTT	CASSSRTPLALTRTDTQYF
TRBV20-1	TRBJ1-2	.	.	TGCAGTGCTGCTCGGGGGGATGGCTACACCTTC	CSAARGDGYTF
TRBV7-3	TRBJ2-3	.	many	TGTGCCAGCAGCCTAACCCTAGGTTCCGGTACAGATACGCAGTATTTT	CASSLTLGSGTDTQYF
TRBV20-1	TRBJ2-1	TRBD1	few	TGCAGTGCTAAAGCTCCGGGACAGGGCAACAATGAGCAGTTCTTC	CSAKAPGQGNNEQFF
TRBV28	TRBJ1-5	.	few	TGTGCCAGCAGTCCCGGACAGCTCAATCAGCCCCAGCATTTT	CASSPGQLNQPQHF
TRBV9	TRBJ2-1	.	few	TGTGCCAGCAGCGTCGCGGCTTCCGTAGATGAGCAGTTCTTC	CASSVAASVDEQFF
TRBV29-1	TRBJ2-5	.	few	TGCAGTATAGTATGGGGGCAAGAGACCCAGTACTTC	CSIVWGQETQYF